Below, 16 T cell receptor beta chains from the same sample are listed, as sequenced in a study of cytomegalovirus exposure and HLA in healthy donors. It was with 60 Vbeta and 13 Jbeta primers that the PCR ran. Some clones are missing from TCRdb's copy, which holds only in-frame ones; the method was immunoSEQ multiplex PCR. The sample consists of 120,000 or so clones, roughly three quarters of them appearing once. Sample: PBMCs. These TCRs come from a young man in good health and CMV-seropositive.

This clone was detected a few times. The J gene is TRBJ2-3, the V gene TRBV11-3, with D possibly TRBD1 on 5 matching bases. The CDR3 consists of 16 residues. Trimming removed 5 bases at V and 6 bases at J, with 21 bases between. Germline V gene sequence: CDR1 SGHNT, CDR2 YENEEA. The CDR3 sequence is CASSPKGARYCDTQYF. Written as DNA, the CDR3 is TGTGCCAGCAGCCCGAAAGGGGCACGGTATTGTGATACGCAGTATTTT.

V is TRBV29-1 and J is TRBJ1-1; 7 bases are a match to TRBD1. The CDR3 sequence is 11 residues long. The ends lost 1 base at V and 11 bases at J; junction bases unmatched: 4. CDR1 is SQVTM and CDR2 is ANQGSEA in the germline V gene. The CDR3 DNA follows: TGCAGCGTTGAAGTGGGACAGTCGGCTTTCTTT. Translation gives CSVEVGQSAFF.

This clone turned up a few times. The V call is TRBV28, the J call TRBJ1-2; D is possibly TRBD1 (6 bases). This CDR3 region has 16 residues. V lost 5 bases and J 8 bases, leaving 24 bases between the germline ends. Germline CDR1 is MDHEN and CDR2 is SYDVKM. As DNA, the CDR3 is TGTGCCAGCAGTACGGTGGTCGGGACATACCATAGGGGCTACACCTTC. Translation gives CASSTVVGTYHRGYTF.

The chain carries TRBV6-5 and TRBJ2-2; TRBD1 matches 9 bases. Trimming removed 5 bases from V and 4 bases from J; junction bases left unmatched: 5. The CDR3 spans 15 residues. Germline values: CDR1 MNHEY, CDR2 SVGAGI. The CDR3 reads CASSRDRVGTGELFF. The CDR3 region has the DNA TGTGCCAGCAGTCGGGACAGGGTGGGCACCGGGGAGCTGTTTTTT.

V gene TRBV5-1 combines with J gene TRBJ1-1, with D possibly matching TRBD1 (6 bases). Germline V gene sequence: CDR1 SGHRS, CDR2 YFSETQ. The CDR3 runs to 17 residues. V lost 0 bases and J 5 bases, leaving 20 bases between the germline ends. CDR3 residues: CASSLGPAAGVVTEAFF. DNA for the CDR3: TGCGCCAGCAGCTTGGGGCCAGCCGCAGGGGTGGTGACTGAAGCTTTCTTT.

The CDR3 DNA follows: TGTGCCAGCGTGGGACGGGACTTTAACTATGGCTACACCTTC. It codes for CASVGRDFNYGYTF. The V call is TRBV6-6, the J call TRBJ1-2; D possibly corresponds to TRBD1 (5 bases). Trimming shortened V by 8 bases and J by 1 base, and 14 bases separated the two germline ends. Germline CDR1 and CDR2: MNHNY and SVGAGI (reference sequence). This CDR3 is 14 amino acids long.

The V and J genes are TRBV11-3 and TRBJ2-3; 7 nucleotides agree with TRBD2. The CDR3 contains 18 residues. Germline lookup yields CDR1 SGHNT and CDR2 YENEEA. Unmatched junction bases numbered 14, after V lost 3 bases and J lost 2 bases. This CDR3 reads CASSLGVLEAGSTDTQYF. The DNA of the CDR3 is TGTGCCAGCAGCTTGGGGGTGCTTGAAGCGGGATCCACAGATACGCAGTATTTT.

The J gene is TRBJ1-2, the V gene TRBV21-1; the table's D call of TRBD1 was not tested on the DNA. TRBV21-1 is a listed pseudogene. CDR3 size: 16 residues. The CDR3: CASSKAGRGCGYGYTF. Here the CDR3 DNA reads TGTGCCAGCAGCAAAGCCGGCAGGGGCTGTGGCTATGGCTACACCTTC.

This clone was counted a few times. The CDR3 DNA reads TGTGCCAGCTCACTACAGGGATTGAGCAATCAGCCCCAGCATTTT. Encoded protein: CASSLQGLSNQPQHF. This chain links TRBV18 with TRBJ1-5; D may be TRBD1 (6 bases). Trimming left V 4 bases short and J 1 base short, with 11 bases between. The CDR3 is 15 residues long. Germline V gives CDR1 KGHSH, CDR2 LQKENI.

CDR3 region: CASSELENWTGNYYGYTF. CDR3 coding DNA: TGTGCCAGCAGTGAGTTGGAAAATTGGACAGGCAATTACTATGGCTACACCTTC. The genes are TRBV6-1 and TRBJ1-2; 7 bases agree with TRBD1. Germline V gene sequence: CDR1 MNHNS, CDR2 SASEGT. This CDR3 spans 18 amino acids. The V segment lost 3 bases and the J segment 3 bases; nucleotides outside the gene matches: 16.

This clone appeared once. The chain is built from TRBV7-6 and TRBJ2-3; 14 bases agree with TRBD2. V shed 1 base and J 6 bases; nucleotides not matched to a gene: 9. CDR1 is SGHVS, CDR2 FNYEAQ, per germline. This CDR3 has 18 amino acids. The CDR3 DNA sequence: TGTGCCAGCAGCTTAGAACCGGGACTAGCGGGAGTGGGGGATACGCAGTATTTT. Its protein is CASSLEPGLAGVGDTQYF.

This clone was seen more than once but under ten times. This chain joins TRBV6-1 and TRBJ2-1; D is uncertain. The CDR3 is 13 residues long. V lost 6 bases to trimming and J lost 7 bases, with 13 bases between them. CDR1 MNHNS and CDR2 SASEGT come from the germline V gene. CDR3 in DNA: TGTGCCAGCAGCGCCGCCGGAGAGAATGAGCAGTTCTTC. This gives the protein CASSAAGENEQFF.

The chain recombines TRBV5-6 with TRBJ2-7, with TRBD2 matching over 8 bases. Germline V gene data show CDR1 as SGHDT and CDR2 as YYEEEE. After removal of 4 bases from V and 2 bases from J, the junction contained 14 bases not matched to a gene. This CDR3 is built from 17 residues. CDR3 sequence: CASSPLQKREFPYEQYF. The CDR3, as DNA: TGTGCCAGCAGCCCCCTTCAGAAGCGGGAGTTCCCCTACGAGCAGTACTTC. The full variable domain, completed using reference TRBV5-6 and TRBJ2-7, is DAGVTQSPTHLIKTRGQQVTLRCSPKSGHDTVSWYQQALGQGPQFIFQYYEEEERQRGNFPDRFSGHQFPNYSSELNVNALLLGDSALYLCASSPLQKREFPYEQYFGPGTRLTVT.

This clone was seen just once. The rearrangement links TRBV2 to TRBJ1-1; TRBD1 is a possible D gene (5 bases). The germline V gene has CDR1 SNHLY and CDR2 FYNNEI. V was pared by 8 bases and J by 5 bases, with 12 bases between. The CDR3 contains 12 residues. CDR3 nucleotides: TGTGCCAGCCTTTTGCAGGGAACTGAAGCTTTCTTT. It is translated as CASLLQGTEAFF.

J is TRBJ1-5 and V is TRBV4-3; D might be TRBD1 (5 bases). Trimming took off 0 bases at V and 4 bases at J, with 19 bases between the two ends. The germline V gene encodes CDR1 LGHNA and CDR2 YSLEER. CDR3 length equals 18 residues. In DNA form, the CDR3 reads TGCGCCAGCAGCCAAGATGCAGGGTTAACCCTAGGGAATCAGCCCCAGCATTTT. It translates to CASSQDAGLTLGNQPQHF.

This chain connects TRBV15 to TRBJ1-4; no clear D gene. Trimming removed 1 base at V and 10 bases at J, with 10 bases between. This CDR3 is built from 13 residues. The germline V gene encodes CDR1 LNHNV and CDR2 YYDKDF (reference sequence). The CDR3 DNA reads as TGTGCCACCAGCAGAGGCAGGCAGGTAAAACTGTTTTTT. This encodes CATSRGRQVKLFF.